Each of the 30 T cell receptor beta chains below was sequenced from the same sample in a study of blood T cell repertoires in COVID-19. Measured with immunoSEQ multiplex PCR; TCRdb has only the in-frame clones, and not every one. The data show 400,000 to 450,000 clones, less than 95% seen once. Sequenced input: PBMCs or T cells enriched from blood (not recorded which). These receptors all stem from a man between 18 and 29 years old who had recovered from COVID-19.

The V gene is TRBV11-2, the J gene TRBJ1-4; tentatively, D is TRBD1 (6 bases). Trimming left V 4 bases short and J 2 bases short, with 14 bases between. Per germline, CDR1 SGHAT and CDR2 FQNNGV. This CDR3 has 16 amino acids. CDR3 DNA sequence: TGTGCCAGCAGCTGGGGCAGGGGTAGGACTAATGAAAAACTGTTTTTT. This gives the protein CASSWGRGRTNEKLFF.

This sequence joins TRBV18 and TRBJ1-4, with a possible D match to TRBD1 (5 bases). Deletions cut 0 bases from V and 4 bases from J, with 15 bases between. Germline assignment: CDR1 KGHSH and CDR2 LQKENI. CDR3 length: 17 amino acids. CDR3 nucleotides: TGTGCCAGCTCACCACCCTACGAACAGGCTGTTAATGAAAAACTGTTTTTT. It encodes CASSPPYEQAVNEKLFF.

CDR3 loop: CASSQSQNNSPLHF. CDR3 in DNA: TGTGCCAGCAGCCAATCACAGAATAATTCACCCCTCCACTTT. The chain uses TRBV3-1 (or the pseudogene TRBV3-2) and TRBJ1-6; D is ambiguous. V was clipped by 2 bases and J by 5 bases, with 7 bases between them. The CDR3 length is 14 residues. Germline CDR1 and CDR2: LGHDT and YNNKEL (reference sequence).

A single count supports this clone. This chain connects TRBV6-5 to TRBJ1-3; 7 nucleotides agree with TRBD1. Germline V gene lookup returns CDR1 MNHEY and CDR2 SVGAGI. The CDR3 loop spans 14 amino acids. V lost 6 bases, J lost 2 bases, and 4 bases stayed unmatched. The CDR3 loop reads CASRTGLTGNTIYF. CDR3 sequence (DNA): TGTGCCAGCAGGACAGGGCTGACTGGAAACACCATATATTTT.

The rearrangement links TRBV12-5 to TRBJ1-1, with D uncertain. CDR3 size: 11 residues. Trimming took off 5 bases at V and 5 bases at J, with 6 bases between the two ends. CDR1 and CDR2 from the germline V gene are LGHNT and FRNRAP. CDR3 bases: TGTGCTAGTGGTCCAGGAACTGAAGCTTTCTTT. This translates into CASGPGTEAFF.

This clone was observed once. The CDR3 bases are TGTGCTAGTGGTTTGGGACTAGCGGGGGGGCGATTATCCAATGAGCAGTTCTTC. Amino acid sequence: CASGLGLAGGRLSNEQFF. The V gene is TRBV12-5, the J gene TRBJ2-1; TRBD2 matches at 14 bases. The CDR3 covers 18 residues. From germline, CDR1 is LGHNT and CDR2 FRNRAP. The J segment lost 6 bases and the V segment lost 1 base, leaving 8 bases of the junction unmatched. The full variable domain, completed using reference TRBV12-5 and TRBJ2-1, is DARVTQTPRHKVTEMGQEVTMRCQPILGHNTVFWYRQTMMQGLELLAYFRNRAPLDDSGMPKDRFSAEMPDATLATLKIQPSEPRDSAVYFCASGLGLAGGRLSNEQFFGPGTRLTVL.

In this sample, this clone turned up a few times. The chain couples TRBV25-1 to TRBJ1-5; perhaps TRBD1 as D (6 bases). This CDR3 region has 14 residues. Trimming pared 2 bases from V and 7 bases from J, leaving 12 bases between. The germline CDR1 and CDR2 sequences are MGHDK and SYGVNS. The CDR3 here is CASSETGFRQPQHF. The CDR3 bases are TGTGCCAGCAGTGAAACAGGGTTCCGGCAGCCCCAGCATTTT. Based on the CDR3 plus reference TRBV25-1 and TRBJ1-5, the full variable domain is EADIYQTPRYLVIGTGKKITLECSQTMGHDKMYWYQQDPGMELHLIHYSYGVNSTEKGDLSSESTVSRIRTEHFPLTLESARPSHTSQYLCASSETGFRQPQHFGDGTRLSIL.

The chain is built from TRBV15 and TRBJ1-2, with 7 bases lining up with TRBD1. V shed 9 bases, J shed 4 bases, and the junction held 8 bases outside the gene matches. This CDR3 region has 13 residues. Germline CDR1 is LNHNV and CDR2 is YYDKDF (reference sequence). The CDR3 DNA reads as TGTGCCACGAGGGACAGTCCTTCCTATGGCTACACCTTC. This sequence encodes CATRDSPSYGYTF.

The chain uses TRBV5-5 and TRBJ1-3; D may be TRBD1 (6 bases). Germline V lookup: CDR1 SGHKS, CDR2 YYEKEE (reference sequence). The ends were cut back, 4 bases at V and 0 bases at J, with 14 bases in the middle. CDR3 length: 16 residues. Here the CDR3 reads CASSGSWTASGNTIYF. The CDR3 bases are TGTGCCAGCAGCGGATCGTGGACAGCCTCTGGAAACACCATATATTTT. Full variable domain (missing parts from reference TRBV5-5 and TRBJ1-3): DAGVTQSPTHLIKTRGQQVTLRCSPISGHKSVSWYQQVLGQGPQFIFQYYEKEERGRGNFPDRFSARQFPNYSSELNVNALLLGDSALYLCASSGSWTASGNTIYFGEGSWLTVV.

This clone has just one count. This chain links TRBV28 with TRBJ2-1; D may be TRBD2 (5 bases). There are 14 residues in the CDR3. The V gene lost 7 bases and the J gene lost 8 bases, with 18 bases spanning the gap. CDR1 MDHEN and CDR2 SYDVKM come from the germline V gene. CDR3 bases: TGTGCCAGCACCACCGGGGTAGTTAGGGATGAGCAGTTCTTC. Its protein is CASTTGVVRDEQFF.

The CDR3 DNA sequence: TGTGCCAGCAGCTTGGGCAGGGTCGGTGGCACTGAAGCTTTCTTT. It yields the protein CASSLGRVGGTEAFF. This sequence joins TRBV5-6 and TRBJ1-1; tentative D call: TRBD1 (5 bases). Germline V lookup: CDR1 SGHDT, CDR2 YYEEEE. V lost 0 bases and J 4 bases, leaving 13 bases between the germline ends. This CDR3 comprises 15 residues.

The J gene is TRBJ1-4, the V gene TRBV7-9; no firm D call. Germline V gene data show CDR1 as SEHNR and CDR2 as FQNEAQ (reference sequence). Trimming took 5 bases from V and 3 from J, leaving 13 bases between them. CDR3 size: 15 residues. The CDR3 loop is CASSIYSNANEKLFF. The CDR3 bases are TGTGCCAGCAGCATATACTCGAATGCTAATGAAAAACTGTTTTTT.

In nucleotides, the CDR3 is TGCGCCAGCAGCCAAGGCGGGCAAACCGGCTCTGGAAACACCATATATTTT. Protein sequence: CASSQGGQTGSGNTIYF. V gene TRBV4-1 combines with J gene TRBJ1-3; D gene ambiguous. The V end lost 1 base, the J end lost 0 bases, and 13 bases lay between the germline ends. This CDR3 has 17 residues. Per germline, CDR1 MGHRA and CDR2 YSYEKL.

The rearrangement uses TRBV28 and TRBJ1-2; D call uncertain. This CDR3 has 14 amino acids. The V and J ends lost 2 bases and 8 bases respectively, with 15 bases between them. From germline, CDR1 is MDHEN and CDR2 SYDVKM. The CDR3 nucleotides are TGTGCCAGCAGTTTACGGGATTTGAATCGAGGCTACACCTTC. Protein: CASSLRDLNRGYTF.

This chain joins TRBV7-3 and TRBJ2-1; TRBD2 is a possible D gene (6 bases). The CDR3 runs to 13 residues. Germline V lookup: CDR1 SGHTA, CDR2 FQGTGA. V gave up 5 bases and J gave up 9 bases, with 14 bases separating them. For the CDR3, the DNA is TGTGCCAGCAGCCCGAAGGCGGGGATTGAGCAGTTCTTC. Translated, it gives CASSPKAGIEQFF.

DNA of the CDR3: TGTGCCAGCAGTAAGGGGACAGTCGTAGGCTACACCTTC. Translated, it gives CASSKGTVVGYTF. This chain uses TRBV6-5 with TRBJ1-2; TRBD1 agrees at 7 bases. V was pared by 5 bases and J by 8 bases, with 8 bases of the junction left unmatched. CDR3 length: 13 residues. Germline lookup yields CDR1 MNHEY and CDR2 SVGAGI.

The J gene is TRBJ1-1, the V gene TRBV9; D not resolved. Germline assignment: CDR1 SGDLS and CDR2 YYNGEE. The CDR3 extends over 13 amino acids. V lost 6 bases to trimming and J lost 5 bases, with 14 bases between them. CDR3 sequence (DNA): TGTGCCAGCAATATCGGGGTCGGGACTGAAGCTTTCTTT. It yields the protein CASNIGVGTEAFF. The full variable domain, with the rest looked up from reference TRBV9 and TRBJ1-1, is DSGVTQTPKHLITATGQRVTLRCSPRSGDLSVYWYQQSLDQGLQFLIQYYNGEERAKGNILERFSAQQFPDLHSELNLSSLELGDSALYFCASNIGVGTEAFFGQGTRLTVV.

The V call is TRBV28, the J call TRBJ2-7; TRBD1 matches 7 bases. Germline V gene lookup returns CDR1 MDHEN and CDR2 SYDVKM. The CDR3 extends over 13 amino acids. Germline trimming cut 3 bases from V and 6 bases from J; bases unmatched to any gene: 5. The CDR3 sequence: CASSFHRGAEQYF. The CDR3, as DNA: TGTGCCAGCAGTTTTCACAGGGGTGCCGAGCAGTACTTC. The complete variable domain, with remaining parts taken from reference TRBV28 and TRBJ2-7, reads DVKVTQSSRYLVKRTGEKVFLECVQDMDHENMFWYRQDPGLGLRLIYFSYDVKMKEKGDIPEGYSVSREKKERFSLILESASTNQTSMYLCASSFHRGAEQYFGPGTRLTVT.

This chain links TRBV11-3 with TRBJ2-2; D is unclear. Germline V gives CDR1 SGHNT, CDR2 YENEEA. CDR3 length equals 16 residues. V was trimmed by 3 bases and J by 2 bases, leaving 13 bases between them. Here the CDR3 reads CASSFAHSFNTGELFF. In DNA form, the CDR3 reads TGTGCCAGCAGCTTCGCACACAGCTTTAACACCGGGGAGCTGTTTTTT.

CDR3 region: CAWSVGRPLNTEAFF. CDR3 nucleotides: TGTGCCTGGAGTGTAGGGAGACCGTTGAACACTGAAGCTTTCTTT. The chain joins TRBV30 to TRBJ1-1; no clear D gene. CDR1 is GTSNPN, CDR2 SVGIG, per germline (reference sequence). Trimming took off 0 bases at V and 0 bases at J, with 11 bases between the two ends. The CDR3 spans 15 residues. The whole variable domain, filled in from reference TRBV30 and TRBJ1-1, reads SQTIHQWPATLVQPVGSPLSLECTVEGTSNPNLYWYRQAAGRGLQLLFYSVGIGQISSEVPQNLSASRPQDRQFILSSKKLLLSDSGFYLCAWSVGRPLNTEAFFGQGTRLTVV.

V and J are TRBV6-5 and TRBJ1-1; no definite D call. In germline, CDR1 is MNHEY, CDR2 SVGAGI. This CDR3 has 14 residues. Between the trimmed V and J ends, which lost 6 bases and 4 bases, there was a span of 15 bases. CDR3 coding DNA: TGTGCCAGCAGCCACTCGAAGGAGGGCACTGAAGCTTTCTTT. This encodes CASSHSKEGTEAFF.

CDR3 amino acids: CASSPGGPRYGYTF. CDR3 coding DNA: TGTGCCAGCAGCCCCGGGGGGCCCAGATATGGCTACACCTTC. The rearrangement links TRBV6-5 to TRBJ1-2; a possible D gene is TRBD1 (6 bases). The CDR3 covers 14 residues. V was clipped by 6 bases and J by 5 bases, with 16 bases between them. Germline V gene sequence: CDR1 MNHEY, CDR2 SVGAGI.

V is TRBV12-3 or TRBV12-4 and J is TRBJ2-3; D is ambiguous. The CDR3 totals 11 residues. V dropped 2 bases and J dropped 5 bases, with 2 bases sitting between them. As DNA, the CDR3 is TGTGCCAGCAGTTTACTAGATACGCAGTATTTT. Translating it yields CASSLLDTQYF.

The gene calls are TRBV27 and TRBJ2-7, with TRBD2 as a possible D gene (5 bases). Trimming left V 5 bases short and J 2 bases short, with 10 bases between. This CDR3 region has 13 residues. CDR1 and CDR2 (germline): MNHEY, SMNVEV (reference sequence). The CDR3 loop reads CASSRTETYEQYF. In nucleotides, the CDR3 is TGTGCCAGCAGTCGGACTGAAACCTACGAGCAGTACTTC.

This clone was recorded once. The rearrangement links TRBV7-9 to TRBJ1-1; the D gene is possibly TRBD1 (5 bases). CDR1 and CDR2 (germline): SEHNR, FQNEAQ (reference sequence). V was trimmed by 1 base and J by 1 base, leaving 13 bases between them. This CDR3 contains 16 residues. In nucleotides, the CDR3 is TGTGCCAGCAGCTTAGTAGGTAGGGGTGAGAACACTGAAGCTTTCTTT. Its translation is CASSLVGRGENTEAFF.

This sequence joins TRBV24-1 and TRBJ2-7; tentatively, D is TRBD1 (5 bases). The CDR3 runs 15 residues. V lost 0 bases to trimming and J lost 5 bases, with 13 bases between them. Germline-derived CDR1 and CDR2 are KGHDR and SFDVKD. The CDR3 reads CATSDLTGLGHEQYF. The CDR3 DNA is TGTGCCACCAGTGATTTGACAGGTCTCGGTCACGAGCAGTACTTC.

V is TRBV18 and J is TRBJ1-4; D remains ambiguous. V was clipped by 0 bases and J by 8 bases, with 13 bases between them. The CDR3 is made up of 15 amino acids. Per germline, CDR1 KGHSH and CDR2 LQKENI. CDR3 nucleotide sequence: TGTGCCAGCTCACCACCCGGAATGAGCGGGGAAAAACTGTTTTTT. Translating it yields CASSPPGMSGEKLFF. Using reference TRBV18 and TRBJ1-4 for the parts outside the CDR3, the full variable domain is NAGVMQNPRHLVRRRGQEARLRCSPMKGHSHVYWYRQLPEEGLKFMVYLQKENIIDESGMPKERFSAEFPKEGPSILRIQQVVRGDSAAYFCASSPPGMSGEKLFFGSGTQLSVL.

V gene TRBV9 combines with J gene TRBJ2-7; TRBD2 agrees at 7 bases. Germline CDR1 SGDLS, CDR2 YYNGEE. Trimming at V came to 0 bases and at J to 7 bases, leaving 10 bases not matched to a gene. CDR3 length: 15 residues. The CDR3 DNA is TGTGCCAGCAGCGTAGGGGGCGGGAGTACGAAAGAGCAGTACTTC. It codes for CASSVGGGSTKEQYF.

In DNA, the CDR3 is TGTGCCAGCAGCCCTTCTCCGGGACATGTGTTGGGCTACACCTTC. This sequence encodes CASSPSPGHVLGYTF. The chain couples TRBV7-2 to TRBJ1-2, with D perhaps TRBD1 (6 bases). This CDR3 has 15 residues. Trimming left V 5 bases short and J 8 bases short, with 21 bases between. Germline V gives CDR1 SGHTA, CDR2 FQGNSA.

J is TRBJ2-7 and V is TRBV13, with D perhaps TRBD2 (5 bases). Trimming removed 3 bases from V and 0 bases from J, with 12 bases in between. Germline V gives CDR1 PRHDT, CDR2 FYEKMQ (reference sequence). This CDR3 is 15 amino acids long. CDR3 sequence reads: CASSLDSRGSYEQYF. CDR3 bases: TGTGCCAGCAGCTTGGACTCCCGCGGCTCCTACGAGCAGTACTTC.